This TCR beta chain was captured by sequencing in a study of blood T cell repertoires in COVID-19. Overall study: COVID-19 samples, acute and convalescent, were from the United States, Italy and Spain.

In the original workflow: Quantification of nucleated cells was approximated via reference gene primer amplification. Repertoires were generated with immunoSEQ multiplex PCR, while TCRdb's copy carries only in-frame clones and drops some. D and trimming were read from the DNA, whereas the V and J calls and clone size are those reported in that table. The repertoire holds approximately 200,000 clones, with about 85% as singletons. The germline gives CDR1 SGHRS, CDR2 YFSETQ. With 4 bases clipped from V and 4 bases from J, the junction kept 11 bases outside the gene matches. The CDR3 has 16 amino acids.

The sequence was collected from a woman aged 30 to 39 with active or convalescent COVID-19. Sequenced: peripheral blood. The rearrangement joins TRBV5-1 to TRBJ2-1; 7 nucleotides line up with TRBD2. The CDR3 nucleotides read TGCGCCAGCAGCCCGGCCCCGACTAGCCTTTACAATGAGCAGTTCTTC. It codes for CASSPAPTSLYNEQFF.